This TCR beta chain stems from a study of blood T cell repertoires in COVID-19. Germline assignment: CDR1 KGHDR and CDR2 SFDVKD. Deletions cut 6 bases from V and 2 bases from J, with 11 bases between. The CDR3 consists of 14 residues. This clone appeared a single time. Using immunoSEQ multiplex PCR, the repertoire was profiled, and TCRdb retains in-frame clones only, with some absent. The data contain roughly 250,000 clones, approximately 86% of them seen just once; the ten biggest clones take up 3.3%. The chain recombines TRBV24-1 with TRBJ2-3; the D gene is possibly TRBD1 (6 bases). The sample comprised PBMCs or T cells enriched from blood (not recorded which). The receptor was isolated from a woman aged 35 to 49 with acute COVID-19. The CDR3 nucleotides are TGTGCCACCAGTATGGACAGCGACACAGATACGCAGTATTTT. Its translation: CATSMDSDTDTQYF.